This T cell receptor (beta chain) was sequenced in a study of response to subunit inactivated influenza vaccine. This clonotype was detected ten times or more. What it binds is unknown. Study-wide findings and caveats: Every seasonal influenza vaccination brings in few new T cells, the authors suggested.

Via MiXCR, TCRdb re-called the RT-PCR reads, giving one row per CDR3 protein. This table has around 490,000 distinct CDR3 sequences, about 7.6% appearing once. The origin of this receptor is a man aged 50 to 69 who received an inactivated influenza vaccine. The sequencing here drew on PBMCs from blood, taken less than 30 months after vaccination.

The CDR3 loop reads CSAKDPRGSSYEQYF. CDR3 nucleotide sequence: TGCAGTGCTAAGGATCCCAGGGGCAGCTCCTACGAGCAGTACTTC. This rearrangement joins TRBV20-1 to TRBJ2-7, with D maybe TRBD1 (6 bases). Trimming removed 4 bases from V and 0 bases from J, with 16 bases in between. CDR1 is DFQATT and CDR2 is SNEGSKA in the germline V gene (reference sequence). CDR3 size: 15 residues.